The present T cell receptor (beta chain) was sequenced within a study of cytomegalovirus exposure and HLA in healthy donors. Study conclusions and caveats: According to an earlier analysis, most TCR beta V segments yielded productive rearrangements about 90% or about 30% of the time. A later analysis reported that several of the most significant clusters appeared to be linked to common viral pathogens, among them Epstein-Barr virus. The later analysis indicated that the majority of CMV-associated TCR beta chains appeared HLA-restricted.

In its sample, this clone was seen a few times. Its specificity is not known. A multiplex PCR was run with 60 Vbeta primers and 13 Jbeta primers. Assay: immunoSEQ multiplex PCR; the TCRdb copy retains only in-frame clones and omits some. The sample records 90,000 to 150,000 clones, approximately 76% being singletons. The CDR3 has 16 amino acids. V lost 4 bases and J lost 4, with 20 bases in between. CDR1 is SNHLY and CDR2 is FYNNEI in the germline V gene. Specimen: PBMCs. The TCR originated in a man aged 45 to 65 in good health and CMV-seropositive. The V call is TRBV2, the J call TRBJ2-7, with D perhaps TRBD1 (7 bases). In DNA form, the CDR3 reads TGTGCCAGCAGTGGGACTACCGGGACAGAGATTTACGAGCAGTACTTC. Protein: CASSGTTGTEIYEQYF.